Sequencing of this T cell receptor (beta chain) was carried out in a study of low-dose radiotherapy and immunotherapy resistance in tumors. Study in general: Aspirin 300 mg was given orally each day for four cycles from cycle 1 day 1.

As for time point: after trial treatment. Treatment given: LDRT plus nivolumab, ipilimumab, low-dose cyclophosphamide and aspirin (RACIN trial). The authors ran around 20 PCR cycles to amplify TCRs with a constant-region primer and V-primer adapter. TCRdb processed the reads anew with MiXCR; each CDR3 protein has one entry. The sample lists over 50,000 distinct CDR3 sequences; approximately 31% were seen once. This clonotype was picked up many times. Germline values: CDR1 DFQATT, CDR2 SNEGSKA (reference sequence). With 3 bases removed from V and 2 bases from J, the gap between germline ends came to 25 bases. The CDR3 runs 18 residues.

The sequenced sample was PBMCs, obtained after low-dose radiotherapy plus immunotherapy. The sequence was obtained from a male donor with rectosigmoid adenocarcinoma. The chain recombines TRBV20-1 with TRBJ2-5, with a tentative D call TRBD2 (6 bases). DNA for the CDR3: TGCAGTGCTAGGGGGGGTTGGGTCCGTAAAACAGTTCAAGAGACCCAGTACTTC. It specifies CSARGGWVRKTVQETQYF.